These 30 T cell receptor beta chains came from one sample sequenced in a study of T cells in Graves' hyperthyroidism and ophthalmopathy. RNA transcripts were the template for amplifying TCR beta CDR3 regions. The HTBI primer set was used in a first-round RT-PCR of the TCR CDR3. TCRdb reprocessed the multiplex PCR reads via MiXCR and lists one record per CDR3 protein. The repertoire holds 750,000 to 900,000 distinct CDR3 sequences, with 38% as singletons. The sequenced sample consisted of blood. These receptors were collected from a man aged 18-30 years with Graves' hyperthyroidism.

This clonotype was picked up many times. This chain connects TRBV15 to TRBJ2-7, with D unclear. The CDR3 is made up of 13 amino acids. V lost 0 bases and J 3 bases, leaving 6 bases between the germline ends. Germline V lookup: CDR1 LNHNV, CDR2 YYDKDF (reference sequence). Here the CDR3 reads CATSRDYLYEQYF. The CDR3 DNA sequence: TGTGCCACCAGCAGAGATTACCTCTACGAGCAGTACTTC. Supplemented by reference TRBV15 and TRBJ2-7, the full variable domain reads DAMVIQNPRYQVTQFGKPVTLSCSQTLNHNVMYWYQQKSSQAPKLLFHYYDKDFNNEADTPDNFQSRRPNTSFCFLDIRSPGLGDTAMYLCATSRDYLYEQYFGPGTRLTVT.

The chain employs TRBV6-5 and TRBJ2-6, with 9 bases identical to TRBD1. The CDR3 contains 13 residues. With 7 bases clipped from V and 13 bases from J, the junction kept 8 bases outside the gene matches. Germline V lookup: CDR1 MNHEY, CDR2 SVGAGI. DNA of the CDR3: TGTGCCAGCACCCAAACAGGGGGCCCAGTCCTGACTTTC. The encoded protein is CASTQTGGPVLTF.

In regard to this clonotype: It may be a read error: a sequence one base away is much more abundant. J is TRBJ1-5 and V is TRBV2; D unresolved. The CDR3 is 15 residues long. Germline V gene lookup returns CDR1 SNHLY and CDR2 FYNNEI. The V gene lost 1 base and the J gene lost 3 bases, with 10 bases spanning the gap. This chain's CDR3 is CASSEGRYINQPQHF. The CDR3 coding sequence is TGTGCCAGCAGTGAAGGGAGGTACATCAATCAGCCCCAGCATTTT.

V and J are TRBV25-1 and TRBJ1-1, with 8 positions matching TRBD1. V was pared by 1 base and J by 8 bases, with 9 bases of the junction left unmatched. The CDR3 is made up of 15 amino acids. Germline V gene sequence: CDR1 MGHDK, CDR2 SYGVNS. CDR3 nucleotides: TGTGCCAGCAGTGAATTGAGGACAGGGCATCAAGAAGCTTTCTTT. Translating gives CASSELRTGHQEAFF.

The DNA of the CDR3 is TGTGCCAGCAGCTTAGCCGGACAGTACCAAGAGACCCAGTACTTC. This encodes CASSLAGQYQETQYF. The genes are TRBV7-8 and TRBJ2-5, with TRBD1 as a possible D gene (6 bases). In germline, CDR1 is SGHVS, CDR2 FQNEAQ. The CDR3 extends over 15 amino acids. With 0 bases removed from V and 0 bases from J, the gap between germline ends came to 8 bases.

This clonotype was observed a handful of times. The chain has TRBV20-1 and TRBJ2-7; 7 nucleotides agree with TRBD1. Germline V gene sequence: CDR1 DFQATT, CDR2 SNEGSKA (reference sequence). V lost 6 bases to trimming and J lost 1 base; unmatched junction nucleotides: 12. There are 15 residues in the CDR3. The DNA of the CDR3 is TGCAGTGCACACCCCGGGACAGTTTATTCCTACGAGCAGTACTTC. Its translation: CSAHPGTVYSYEQYF.

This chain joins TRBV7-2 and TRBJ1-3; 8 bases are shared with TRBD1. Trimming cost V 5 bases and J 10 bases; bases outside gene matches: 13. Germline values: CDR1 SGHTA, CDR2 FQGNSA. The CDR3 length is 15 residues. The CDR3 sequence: CASSEPGTGRKTIYF. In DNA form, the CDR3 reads TGTGCCAGCAGCGAACCCGGGACAGGACGCAAAACCATATATTTT.

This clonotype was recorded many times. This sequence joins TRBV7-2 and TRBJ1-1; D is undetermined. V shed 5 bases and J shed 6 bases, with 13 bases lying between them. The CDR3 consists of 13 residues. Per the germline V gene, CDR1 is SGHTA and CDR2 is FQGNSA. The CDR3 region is CASSPRPEAEAFF. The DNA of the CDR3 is TGTGCCAGCAGCCCTCGACCGGAAGCTGAAGCTTTCTTT. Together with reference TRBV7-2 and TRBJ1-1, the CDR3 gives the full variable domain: GAGVSQSPSNKVTEKGKDVELRCDPISGHTALYWYRQSLGQGLEFLIYFQGNSAPDKSGLPSDRFSAERTGGSVSTLTIQRTQQEDSAVYLCASSPRPEAEAFFGQGTRLTVV.

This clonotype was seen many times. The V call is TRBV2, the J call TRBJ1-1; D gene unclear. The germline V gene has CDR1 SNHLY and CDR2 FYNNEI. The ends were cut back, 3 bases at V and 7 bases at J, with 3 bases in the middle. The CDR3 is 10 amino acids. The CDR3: CASSDYEAFF. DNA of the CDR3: TGTGCCAGCAGTGACTATGAAGCTTTCTTT.

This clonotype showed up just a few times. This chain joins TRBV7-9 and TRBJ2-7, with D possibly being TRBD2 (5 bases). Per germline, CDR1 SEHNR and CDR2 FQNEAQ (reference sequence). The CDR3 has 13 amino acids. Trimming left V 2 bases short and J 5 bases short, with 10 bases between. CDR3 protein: CASSLSGWDEQYF. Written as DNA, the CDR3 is TGTGCCAGCAGCTTATCGGGGTGGGACGAGCAGTACTTC.

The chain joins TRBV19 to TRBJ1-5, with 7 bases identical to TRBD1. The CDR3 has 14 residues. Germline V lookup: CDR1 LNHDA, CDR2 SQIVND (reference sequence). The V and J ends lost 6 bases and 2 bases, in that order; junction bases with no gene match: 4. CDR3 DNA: TGTGCCAGTAGCGGACAGGAGCGCAATCAGCCCCAGCATTTT. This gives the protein CASSGQERNQPQHF.

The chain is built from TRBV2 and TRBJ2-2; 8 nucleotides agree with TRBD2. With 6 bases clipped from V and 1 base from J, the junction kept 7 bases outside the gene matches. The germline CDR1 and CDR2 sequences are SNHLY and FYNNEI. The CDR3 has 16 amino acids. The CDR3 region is CASRPTGGRNTGELFF. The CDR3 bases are TGTGCCAGCAGGCCAACGGGAGGGCGGAACACCGGGGAGCTGTTTTTT. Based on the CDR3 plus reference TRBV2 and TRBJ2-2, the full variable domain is EPEVTQTPSHQVTQMGQEVILRCVPISNHLYFYWYRQILGQKVEFLVSFYNNEISEKSEIFDDQFSVERPDGSNFTLKIRSTKLEDSAMYFCASRPTGGRNTGELFFGEGSRLTVL.

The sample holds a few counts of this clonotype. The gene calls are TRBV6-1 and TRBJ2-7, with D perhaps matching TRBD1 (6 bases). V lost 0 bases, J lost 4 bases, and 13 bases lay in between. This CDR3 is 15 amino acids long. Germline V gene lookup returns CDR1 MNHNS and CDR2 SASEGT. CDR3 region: CASSEALGRGYEQYF. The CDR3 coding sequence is TGTGCCAGCAGTGAAGCGTTGGGCAGGGGATACGAGCAGTACTTC.

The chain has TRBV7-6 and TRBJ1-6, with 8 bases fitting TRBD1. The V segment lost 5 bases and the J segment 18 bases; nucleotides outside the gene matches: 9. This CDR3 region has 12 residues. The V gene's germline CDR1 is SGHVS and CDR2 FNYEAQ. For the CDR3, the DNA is TGTGCCAGCAGCAACGGGACAGGACCTCGCCACTTT. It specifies CASSNGTGPRHF.

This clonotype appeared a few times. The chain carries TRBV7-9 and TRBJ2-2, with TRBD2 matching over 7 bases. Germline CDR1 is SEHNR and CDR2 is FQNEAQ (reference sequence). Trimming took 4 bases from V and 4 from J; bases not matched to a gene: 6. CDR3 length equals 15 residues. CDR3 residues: CASSSQAGLTGELFF. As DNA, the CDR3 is TGTGCCAGCAGCTCCCAAGCGGGGCTCACCGGGGAGCTGTTTTTT.

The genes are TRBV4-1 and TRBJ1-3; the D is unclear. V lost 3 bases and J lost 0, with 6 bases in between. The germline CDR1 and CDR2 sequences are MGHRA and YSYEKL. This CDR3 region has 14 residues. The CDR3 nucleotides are TGCGCCAGCAGCCATACTCGCTCTGGAAACACCATATATTTT. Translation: CASSHTRSGNTIYF.

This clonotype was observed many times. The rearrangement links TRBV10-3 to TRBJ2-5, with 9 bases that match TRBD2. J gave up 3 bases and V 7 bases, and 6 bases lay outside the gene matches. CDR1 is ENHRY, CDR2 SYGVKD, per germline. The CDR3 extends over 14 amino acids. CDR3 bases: TGTGCCATCAACGAGCGGGGGGAGAAAGAGACCCAGTACTTC. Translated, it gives CAINERGEKETQYF.

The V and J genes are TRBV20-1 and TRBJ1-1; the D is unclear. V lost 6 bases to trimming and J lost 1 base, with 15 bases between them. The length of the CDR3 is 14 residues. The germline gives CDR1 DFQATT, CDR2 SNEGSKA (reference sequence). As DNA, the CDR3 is TGCAGTGCCAGTAAGCTCACGGCGAACACTGAAGCTTTCTTT. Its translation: CSASKLTANTEAFF.

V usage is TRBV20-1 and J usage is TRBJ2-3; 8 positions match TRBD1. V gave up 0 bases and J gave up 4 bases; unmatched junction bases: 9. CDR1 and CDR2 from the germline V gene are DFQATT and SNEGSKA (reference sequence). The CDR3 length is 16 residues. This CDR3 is CSARDGAGGRADTQYF. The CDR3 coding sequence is TGCAGTGCTAGAGATGGGGCAGGGGGCCGGGCAGATACGCAGTATTTT.

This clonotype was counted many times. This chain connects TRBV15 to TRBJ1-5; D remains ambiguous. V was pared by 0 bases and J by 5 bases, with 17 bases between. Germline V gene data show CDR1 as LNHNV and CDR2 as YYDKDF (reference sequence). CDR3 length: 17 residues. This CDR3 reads CATSRDPATRDDQPQHF. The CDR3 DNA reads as TGTGCCACCAGCAGAGATCCGGCGACAAGGGATGATCAGCCCCAGCATTTT.

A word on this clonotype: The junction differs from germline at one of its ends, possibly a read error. The CDR3 reads CASSDQGDLQETQYF. CDR3 bases: TGCGCCAGCAGTGATCAGGGGGACCTTCAAGAGACCCAGTACTTC. The chain links TRBV9 to TRBJ2-5; 7 nucleotides agree with TRBD1. The CDR3 sequence is 15 residues long. From germline, CDR1 is SGDLS and CDR2 YYNGEE. Together with reference TRBV9 and TRBJ2-5, the CDR3 gives the full variable domain: DSGVTQTPKHLITATGQRVTLRCSPRSGDLSVYWYQQSLDQGLQFLIQYYNGEERAKGNILERFSAQQFPDLHSELNLSSLELGDSALYFCASSDQGDLQETQYFGPGTRLLVL.

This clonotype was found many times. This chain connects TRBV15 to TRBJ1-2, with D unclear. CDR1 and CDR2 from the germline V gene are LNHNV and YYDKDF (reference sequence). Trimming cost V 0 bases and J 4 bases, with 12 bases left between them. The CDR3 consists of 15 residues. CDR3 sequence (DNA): TGTGCCACCAGCAGAGATACAAGTCTCTCCTATGGCTACACCTTC. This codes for CATSRDTSLSYGYTF.

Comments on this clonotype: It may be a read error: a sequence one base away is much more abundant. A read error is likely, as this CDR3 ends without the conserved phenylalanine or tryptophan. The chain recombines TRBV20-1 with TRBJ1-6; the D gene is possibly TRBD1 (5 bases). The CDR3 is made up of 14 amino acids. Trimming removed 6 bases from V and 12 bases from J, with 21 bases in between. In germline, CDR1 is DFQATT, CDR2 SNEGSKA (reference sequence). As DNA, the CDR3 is TGCAGTGCCCGAGCAGGTCAGGGTTCAAAACCCCTCCACCTT. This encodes CSARAGQGSKPLHL.

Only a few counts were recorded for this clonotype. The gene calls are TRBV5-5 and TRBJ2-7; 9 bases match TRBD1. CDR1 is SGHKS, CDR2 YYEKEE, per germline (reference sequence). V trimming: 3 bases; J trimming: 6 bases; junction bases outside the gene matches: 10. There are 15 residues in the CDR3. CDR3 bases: TGTGCCAGCAGCTCAGACACCGGGACAGGGTCCGAGCAGTACTTC. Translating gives CASSSDTGTGSEQYF. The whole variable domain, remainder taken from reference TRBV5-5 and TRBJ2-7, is DAGVTQSPTHLIKTRGQQVTLRCSPISGHKSVSWYQQVLGQGPQFIFQYYEKEERGRGNFPDRFSARQFPNYSSELNVNALLLGDSALYLCASSSDTGTGSEQYFGPGTRLTVT.

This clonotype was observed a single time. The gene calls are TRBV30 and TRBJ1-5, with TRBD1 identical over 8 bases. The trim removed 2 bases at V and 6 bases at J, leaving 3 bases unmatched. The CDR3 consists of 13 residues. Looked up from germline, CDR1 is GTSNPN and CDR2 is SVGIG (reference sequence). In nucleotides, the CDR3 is TGTGCCTGGAGTCCGACAGGGGTTCAGCCCCAGCATTTT. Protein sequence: CAWSPTGVQPQHF.

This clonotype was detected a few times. CDR3 coding DNA: TGCAGCGTTGATGAGGGGGCGGTTGGCTACACCTTC. Translating it yields CSVDEGAVGYTF. The V gene is TRBV29-1, the J gene TRBJ1-2, with 7 bases matching TRBD1. The CDR3 has 12 residues. Germline CDR1 SQVTM, CDR2 ANQGSEA. After removal of 3 bases from V and 7 bases from J, the junction contained 5 bases not matched to a gene.

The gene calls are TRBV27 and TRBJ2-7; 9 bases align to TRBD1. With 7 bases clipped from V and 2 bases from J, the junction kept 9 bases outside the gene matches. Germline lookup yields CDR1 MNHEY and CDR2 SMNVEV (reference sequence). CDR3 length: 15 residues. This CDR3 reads CASTTPGTGTYEQYF. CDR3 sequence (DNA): TGTGCCAGCACAACCCCCGGGACAGGGACCTACGAGCAGTACTTC.

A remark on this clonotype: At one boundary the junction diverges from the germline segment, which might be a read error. In DNA form, the CDR3 reads TGTGCCGGTAGTACCCGCGCAGGGGCCGAGAACACTGAAGCTTTCTTT. The encoded protein is CAGSTRAGAENTEAFF. V is TRBV19 and J is TRBJ1-1; the D gene is possibly TRBD1 (6 bases). The CDR3 sequence is 16 residues long. Germline V lookup: CDR1 LNHDA, CDR2 SQIVND (reference sequence).

The CDR3 DNA sequence: TGTGCCACCAGCTCGTACACAGGGAGCAATCAGCCCCAGCATTTT. Protein: CATSSYTGSNQPQHF. This chain links TRBV15 with TRBJ1-5; perhaps TRBD1 as D (6 bases). V was cut by 5 bases and J by 1 base, with 12 bases left in between. The CDR3 has 15 residues. Germline assignment: CDR1 LNHNV and CDR2 YYDKDF (reference sequence). The full variable domain, rest sourced from reference TRBV15 and TRBJ1-5, is DAMVIQNPRYQVTQFGKPVTLSCSQTLNHNVMYWYQQKSSQAPKLLFHYYDKDFNNEADTPDNFQSRRPNTSFCFLDIRSPGLGDTAMYLCATSSYTGSNQPQHFGDGTRLSIL.

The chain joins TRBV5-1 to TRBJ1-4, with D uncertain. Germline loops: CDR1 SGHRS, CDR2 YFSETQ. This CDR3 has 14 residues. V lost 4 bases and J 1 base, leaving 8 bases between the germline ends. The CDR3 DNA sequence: TGCGCCAGCAGCGAATCGGTAACTAATGAAAAACTGTTTTTT. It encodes CASSESVTNEKLFF.